This entry is about one T cell receptor beta chain. Primers used in a second PCR of about 6 to 12 cycles were a sample-barcoded 5' primer and a J-beta primer mix. MiXCR was run by TCRdb on the 5' RACE reads, yielding one entry per CDR3 protein. The table lists around 870,000 distinct CDR3 sequences, less than 35% of them singletons, with around 15% in the top ten. With 6 bases removed from V and 7 bases from J, the gap between germline ends came to 13 bases. CDR3 length: 12 residues. Germline lookup yields CDR1 MNHEY and CDR2 SVGAGI. The data stem from a study of blood T cells in healthy people across ages.

The J gene is TRBJ2-7, the V gene TRBV6-5; maybe TRBD1 (6 bases). The sequence was obtained from a woman older than 75 in good health. The source material was blood. The CDR3 loop reads CASRRTVNEQYF. The CDR3, as DNA: TGTGCCAGCAGAAGGACAGTGAATGAGCAGTACTTC.